This T cell receptor (beta chain) was captured in a study of PD-1 blockade in classical Hodgkin lymphoma. Study conclusions and caveats: Newly diagnosed patients had baseline TCR diversity that was reportedly lower than that of healthy donors. Complete responders possessed baseline diversity comparable to newly diagnosed patients.

The protocol was immunoSEQ multiplex PCR, while the TCRdb copy is restricted to in-frame clones and leaves out a portion. This repertoire shows approximately 12,000 clones, about 80% found once; its top ten account for 4.5% to 6%. This clone was seen a single time. What it recognizes is unknown. The DNA is left out, because the CDR3 cannot be placed on it with certainty; the CDR3 is given as TCRdb lists it. The CDR3 is 17 amino acids in total, end residues counted. All trial patients relapsed after autologous stem cell transplantation. The sample consisted of peripheral blood mononuclear cells (PBMCs), taken before the second cycle of nivolumab. The TCR originated in a human donor with classical Hodgkin lymphoma. The chain employs TRBV7-5 and TRBJ2-6. TRBV7-5 is shown as a pseudogene. CDR3 protein: CARIYDCRQSRANVLTF.